This TCR beta chain is drawn from a study of identifying expanded T cells in peripheral blood. Measured with immunoSEQ multiplex PCR; TCRdb has only the in-frame clones, and not every one. Here the sample spans tens of thousands of clones, around 91% being singletons. This clone was seen a single time. The antigen is undetermined. Whole-study results and caveats: Clone count variance between approximately 2-week samples rose with total template count. Over approximately two and four weeks, about 15 and 19 clones changed, versus around 1.2 between replicates.

No infections or other immune events were documented during collection. Germline loops: CDR1 SGHTS, CDR2 YDEGEE. The V end was cut by 0 bases, the J end by 4 bases, with 15 bases between. This CDR3 is built from 16 residues. Specimen: blood. This receptor was obtained from a person aged 18-70 years in good health. The rearrangement joins TRBV5-8 to TRBJ2-3; D not resolved. The CDR3 DNA reads as TGTGCCAGCAGCTTGGAAGGGTTATCAAGCCCAGATACGCAGTATTTT. Its protein product is CASSLEGLSSPDTQYF.